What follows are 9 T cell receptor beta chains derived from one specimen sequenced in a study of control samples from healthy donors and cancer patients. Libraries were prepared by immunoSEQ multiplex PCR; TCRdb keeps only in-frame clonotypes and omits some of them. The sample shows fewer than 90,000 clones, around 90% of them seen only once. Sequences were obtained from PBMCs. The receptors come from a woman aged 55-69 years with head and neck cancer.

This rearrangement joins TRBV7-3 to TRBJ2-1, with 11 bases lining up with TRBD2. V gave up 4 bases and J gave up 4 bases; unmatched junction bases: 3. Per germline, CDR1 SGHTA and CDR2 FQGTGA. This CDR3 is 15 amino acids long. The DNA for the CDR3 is TGTGCCAGCAGCTCTGGACTAGCGGGTTACAATGAGCAGTTCTTC. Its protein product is CASSSGLAGYNEQFF.

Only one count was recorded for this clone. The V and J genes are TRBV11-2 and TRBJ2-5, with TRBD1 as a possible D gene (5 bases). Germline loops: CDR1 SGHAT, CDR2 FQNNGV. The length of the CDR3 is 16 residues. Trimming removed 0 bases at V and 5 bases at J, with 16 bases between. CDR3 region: CASSLDAWGLGETQYF. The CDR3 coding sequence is TGTGCCAGCAGCTTAGACGCTTGGGGCCTGGGGGAGACCCAGTACTTC.

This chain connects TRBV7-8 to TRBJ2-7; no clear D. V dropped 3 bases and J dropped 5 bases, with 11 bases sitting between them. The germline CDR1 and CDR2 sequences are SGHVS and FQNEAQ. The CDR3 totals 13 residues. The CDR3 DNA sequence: TGTGCCAGCAGCTTTTTGGTTGTCCACGAGCAGTACTTC. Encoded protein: CASSFLVVHEQYF.

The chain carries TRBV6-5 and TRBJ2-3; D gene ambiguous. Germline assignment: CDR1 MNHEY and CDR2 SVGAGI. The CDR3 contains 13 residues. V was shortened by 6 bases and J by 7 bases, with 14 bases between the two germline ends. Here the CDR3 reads CASRPRPENTQYF. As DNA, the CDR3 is TGTGCCAGCAGACCACGACCCGAGAATACGCAGTATTTT.

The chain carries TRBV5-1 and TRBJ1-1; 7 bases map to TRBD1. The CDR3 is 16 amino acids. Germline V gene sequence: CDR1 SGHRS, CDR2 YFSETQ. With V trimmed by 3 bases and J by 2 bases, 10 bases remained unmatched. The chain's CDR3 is CASSSKDRDQNTEAFF. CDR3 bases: TGCGCCAGCAGCTCCAAAGACAGGGATCAAAACACTGAAGCTTTCTTT.

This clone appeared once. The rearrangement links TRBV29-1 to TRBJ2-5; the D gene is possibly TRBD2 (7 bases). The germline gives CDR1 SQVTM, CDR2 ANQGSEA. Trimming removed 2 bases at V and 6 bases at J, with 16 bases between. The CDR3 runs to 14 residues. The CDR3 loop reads CSVEKGGGTQTQYF. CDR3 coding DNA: TGCAGCGTTGAAAAAGGGGGGGGGACGCAGACCCAGTACTTC.

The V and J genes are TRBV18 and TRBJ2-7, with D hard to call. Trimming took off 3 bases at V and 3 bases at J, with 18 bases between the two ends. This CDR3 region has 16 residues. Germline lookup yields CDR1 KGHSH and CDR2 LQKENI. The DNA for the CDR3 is TGTGCCAGCTCACCGACCACATCTCCATCCCACTACGAGCAGTACTTC. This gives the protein CASSPTTSPSHYEQYF.

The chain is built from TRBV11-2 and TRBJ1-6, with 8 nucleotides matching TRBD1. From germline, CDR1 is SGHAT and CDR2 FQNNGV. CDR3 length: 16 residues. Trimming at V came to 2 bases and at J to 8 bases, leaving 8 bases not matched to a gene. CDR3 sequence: CASSLLGTGGHSPLHF. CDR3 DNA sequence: TGTGCCAGCAGCTTATTAGGCACAGGGGGGCATTCACCCCTCCACTTT.

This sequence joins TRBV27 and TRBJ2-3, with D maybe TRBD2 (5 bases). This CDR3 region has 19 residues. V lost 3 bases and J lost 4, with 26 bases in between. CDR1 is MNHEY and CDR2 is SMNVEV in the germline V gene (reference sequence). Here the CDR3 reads CASSFESLRGRLEADTQYF. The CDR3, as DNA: TGTGCCAGCAGTTTTGAGTCTCTCCGGGGAAGGCTTGAGGCAGATACGCAGTATTTT.